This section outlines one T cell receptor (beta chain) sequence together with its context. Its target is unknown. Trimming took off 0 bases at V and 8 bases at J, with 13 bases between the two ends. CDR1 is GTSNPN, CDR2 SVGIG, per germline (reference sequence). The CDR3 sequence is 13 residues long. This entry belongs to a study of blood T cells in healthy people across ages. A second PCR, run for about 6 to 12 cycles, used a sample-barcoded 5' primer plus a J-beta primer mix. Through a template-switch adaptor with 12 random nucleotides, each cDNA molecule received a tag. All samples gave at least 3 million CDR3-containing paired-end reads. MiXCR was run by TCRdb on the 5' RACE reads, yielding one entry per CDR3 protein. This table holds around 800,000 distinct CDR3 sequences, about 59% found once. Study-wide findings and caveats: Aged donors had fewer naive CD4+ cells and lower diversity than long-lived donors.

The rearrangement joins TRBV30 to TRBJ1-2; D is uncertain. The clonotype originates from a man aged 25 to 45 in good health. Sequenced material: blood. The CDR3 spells CAWSVLGILGYTF. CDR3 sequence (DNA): TGTGCCTGGAGTGTTTTAGGGATCCTAGGCTACACCTTC.